Described below is a single TCR beta chain sequence and its context. These data belong to a study of blood T cell repertoires in COVID-19. Background on the study: Spain, Italy and the United States supplied samples that represented acute and convalescent COVID-19. From T cells, B-cell-depleted T cells, or PBMCs came the material, which was cDNA or gDNA.

This CDR3 is built from 20 residues. The germline gives CDR1 SGHVS, CDR2 FQNEAQ. The V segment lost 3 bases and the J segment 1 base; nucleotides outside the gene matches: 16. How the authors handled the data: Estimation of nucleated cell counts relied on the amplification of reference gene primers. Data came from immunoSEQ multiplex PCR; TCRdb stores just in-frame clones and leaves some out. Clone size and the V and J calls come from that table; the DNA yielded D and trimming. The table includes 25,000 to 30,000 clones, about two thirds detected once. The sequenced sample consisted of peripheral blood. The rearrangement joins TRBV7-8 to TRBJ2-1; 9 positions agree with TRBD2. The source is a boy aged 2 to 10 with active or convalescent COVID-19. The CDR3, as DNA: TGTGCCAGCAGCTTCCAAGCGACTAGCGGTCTTAGAAGGTCCTACAATGAGCAGTTCTTC. Translation: CASSFQATSGLRRSYNEQFF.